The 30 T cell receptor beta chains reported below all come from one sample, sequenced in a study of control samples from healthy donors and cancer patients. The repertoire was sequenced with immunoSEQ multiplex PCR; TCRdb's copy has only in-frame clones and lacks some. The table has 150,000 to 200,000 clones, around 91% seen once. Input material: blood. These receptors all come from a woman aged 30 to 39 in good health.

The V gene is TRBV29-1, the J gene TRBJ2-7; 7 bases align to TRBD1. This CDR3 spans 15 amino acids. The germline V gene has CDR1 SQVTM and CDR2 ANQGSEA. The V and J ends lost 4 bases and 3 bases, in that order; junction bases with no gene match: 12. CDR3 in DNA: TGCAGCGTTGTTCGCGGCTGGCAGGGGGACTACGAGCAGTACTTC. Translated, it gives CSVVRGWQGDYEQYF.

J is TRBJ1-4 and V is TRBV6-5; the D is unclear. This CDR3 region has 16 residues. V was clipped by 4 bases and J by 4 bases, with 16 bases between them. CDR1 is MNHEY and CDR2 is SVGAGI in the germline V gene. The DNA of the CDR3 is TGTGCCAGCAGTTCGAGAGGGCTGGCGGGTAATGAAAAACTGTTTTTT. Protein product: CASSSRGLAGNEKLFF.

The J gene is TRBJ2-5, the V gene TRBV2; 11 positions agree with TRBD2. The end of the DNA fits TRBJ2-7 better, so the J call may be wrong. Germline CDR1 reads SNHLY; CDR2 reads FYNNEI. The CDR3 is 15 residues long. DNA of the CDR3: TGTGCCAGCAGTGAAGGACTAGCGGGGACCTACGAGCAGTACTTC. Translating it yields CASSEGLAGTYEQYF.

This clone showed up just once. The V call is TRBV11-3, the J call TRBJ2-1; 8 bases agree with TRBD2. This CDR3 has 16 residues. Trimming removed 0 bases from V and 3 bases from J; junction bases left unmatched: 4. Germline assignment: CDR1 SGHNT and CDR2 YENEEA. The CDR3 nucleotides read TGTGCCAGCAGCTTAGATGGGGCGGGAGGCTACAATGAGCAGTTCTTC. Translation gives CASSLDGAGGYNEQFF. The full variable domain, in which reference TRBV11-3 and TRBJ2-1 provide the parts outside the CDR3, is EAGVVQSPRYKIIEKKQPVAFWCNPISGHNTLYWYLQNLGQGPELLIRYENEEAVDDSQLPKDRFSAERLKGVDSTLKIQPAELGDSAVYLCASSLDGAGGYNEQFFGPGTRLTVL.

Of note for this clone: This sample also contains other DNA sequences that code for the same CDR3. This chain links TRBV6-5 with TRBJ1-1; D may be TRBD1 (5 bases). This CDR3 is 13 amino acids long. The V and J ends lost 5 bases and 1 base respectively, with 8 bases between them. Germline-derived CDR1 and CDR2 are MNHEY and SVGAGI. The DNA for the CDR3 is TGTGCCAGCAGTCGGCAGGGGAACACTGAAGCTTTCTTT. This encodes CASSRQGNTEAFF.

CDR3 residues: CASSLPGTGVYEQYF. The CDR3 nucleotides are TGTGCCAGCAGTCTCCCCGGGACAGGGGTCTACGAGCAGTACTTC. V and J are TRBV28 and TRBJ2-5; the match to TRBD1 covers 10 bases. The DNA end lines up better with TRBJ2-7; the J call may be wrong. The CDR3 is 15 residues long. Germline lookup yields CDR1 MDHEN and CDR2 SYDVKM.

The V gene is TRBV19, the J gene TRBJ1-2; D is unclear. Trimming removed 0 bases at V and 0 bases at J, with 2 bases between. Germline V gene sequence: CDR1 LNHDA, CDR2 SQIVND (reference sequence). The CDR3 length is 13 residues. The CDR3 region has the DNA TGTGCCAGTAGTATAGACACTAACTATGGCTACACCTTC. This translates into CASSIDTNYGYTF.

J is TRBJ2-2 and V is TRBV4-3, with a weak D call TRBD2 (5 bases). Germline lookup yields CDR1 LGHNA and CDR2 YSLEER. The CDR3 extends over 16 amino acids. V shed 0 bases and J shed 6 bases, with 14 bases lying between them. CDR3 sequence reads: CASSQEDISVAGELFF. DNA of the CDR3: TGCGCCAGCAGCCAAGAAGACATTAGCGTGGCCGGGGAGCTGTTTTTT.

The chain links TRBV30 to TRBJ1-6; 7 bases line up with TRBD1. This CDR3 spans 13 amino acids. The germline gives CDR1 GTSNPN, CDR2 SVGIG (reference sequence). J was trimmed by 6 bases and V by 4 bases; bases with no gene match: 3. The CDR3 DNA reads as TGTGCCTGGAACCGGGACAGTAATTCACCCCTCCACTTT. This codes for CAWNRDSNSPLHF. Full variable domain (outside the CDR3, taken from reference TRBV30 and TRBJ1-6): SQTIHQWPATLVQPVGSPLSLECTVEGTSNPNLYWYRQAAGRGLQLLFYSVGIGQISSEVPQNLSASRPQDRQFILSSKKLLLSDSGFYLCAWNRDSNSPLHFGNGTRLTVT.

The chain links TRBV15 to TRBJ2-7; 9 bases fit TRBD2. The germline CDR1 and CDR2 sequences are LNHNV and YYDKDF (reference sequence). With 1 base clipped from V and 1 base from J, the junction kept 5 bases outside the gene matches. The CDR3 consists of 16 residues. CDR3 in amino acids: CATSRGRLAESYEQYF. The CDR3 DNA is TGTGCCACCAGCAGAGGCAGACTAGCGGAATCCTACGAGCAGTACTTC.

This chain connects TRBV25-1 to TRBJ2-4; TRBD2 is a possible D gene (6 bases). Trimming pared 1 base from V and 6 bases from J, leaving 13 bases between. The CDR3 is 15 amino acids. Germline CDR1 reads MGHDK; CDR2 reads SYGVNS. CDR3 in DNA: TGTGCCAGCAGTGAATCTCGGCAGGGACTAAACATTCAGTACTTC. It is translated as CASSESRQGLNIQYF.

The J gene is TRBJ2-4, the V gene TRBV18, with 10 bases aligning to TRBD1. The CDR3 has 16 residues. The V gene end was trimmed by 5 bases and the J gene end by 8 bases; junction bases not matched to a gene: 12. CDR1 and CDR2 (germline): KGHSH, LQKENI. The CDR3 DNA reads TGTGCCAGCTCAGTAAAGACAGGGGGCGGGGATGACATTCAGTACTTC. Protein: CASSVKTGGGDDIQYF.

The gene calls are TRBV2 and TRBJ1-2; 9 bases agree with TRBD1. J gave up 7 bases and V 6 bases, and 12 bases lay outside the gene matches. This CDR3 has 15 amino acids. Germline loops: CDR1 SNHLY, CDR2 FYNNEI. CDR3 bases: TGTGCCAGCAGGGCTGTACGGACAGGGGCGGGTGGCTACACCTTC. This codes for CASRAVRTGAGGYTF.

This chain joins TRBV6-6 and TRBJ1-3; 7 bases map to TRBD1. This CDR3 has 13 residues. The V and J ends lost 6 bases and 1 base, in that order; junction bases with no gene match: 0. Germline assignment: CDR1 MNHNY and CDR2 SVGAGI (reference sequence). The CDR3 bases are TGTGCCAGCAGACAGGGGTCTGGAAACACCATATATTTT. As protein: CASRQGSGNTIYF.

The chain recombines TRBV6-2 or TRBV6-3 with TRBJ2-7; D not certain. V lost 2 bases and J 4 bases, leaving 6 bases between the germline ends. This CDR3 contains 12 residues. Per the germline V gene, CDR1 is MNHEY and CDR2 is SVGEGT. The DNA for the CDR3 is TGTGCCAGCAGTTACCCAGAGTACGAGCAGTACTTC. As protein: CASSYPEYEQYF.

The rearrangement links TRBV5-6 to TRBJ2-1; 8 bases are a match to TRBD2. The CDR3 is made up of 16 amino acids. Germline V CDR1 and CDR2: SGHDT, YYEEEE. V dropped 0 bases and J dropped 5; count of bases not matched to a gene: 7. The CDR3 loop reads CASSLGGGSAHNEQFF. The CDR3 bases are TGTGCCAGCAGCTTGGGCGGGGGGTCGGCACACAATGAGCAGTTCTTC.

The J gene is TRBJ2-7, the V gene TRBV18; tentative D call: TRBD2 (5 bases). The CDR3 contains 11 residues. The V end was cut by 5 bases, the J end by 3 bases, with 5 bases between. Per germline, CDR1 KGHSH and CDR2 LQKENI. The CDR3 DNA reads as TGTGCCAGCTCAACTAGCTACGAGCAGTACTTC. Translation: CASSTSYEQYF.

This clone was picked up a small number of times. V and J are TRBV7-6 and TRBJ1-5; TRBD1 agrees at 7 bases. The CDR3 extends over 13 amino acids. Germline V gene sequence: CDR1 SGHVS, CDR2 FNYEAQ. The ends lost 5 bases at V and 6 bases at J; junction bases unmatched: 4. The CDR3 spells CASSRQGGQPQHF. The CDR3 region has the DNA TGTGCCAGCAGCCGACAGGGCGGTCAGCCCCAGCATTTT.

V and J are TRBV9 and TRBJ2-2, with 12 nucleotides matching TRBD2. Per the germline V gene, CDR1 is SGDLS and CDR2 is YYNGEE. This CDR3 region has 16 residues. V shed 0 bases and J 6 bases; nucleotides not matched to a gene: 3. CDR3 nucleotide sequence: TGTGCCAGCAGCGTAGTAGCTAGCGGGGGGGCCGGGGAGCTGTTTTTT. This codes for CASSVVASGGAGELFF.

The chain couples TRBV19 to TRBJ2-2; the match to TRBD1 covers 9 bases. The CDR3 is 15 residues long. Germline V gene data show CDR1 as LNHDA and CDR2 as SQIVND (reference sequence). Trimming removed 5 bases from V and 4 bases from J; junction bases left unmatched: 5. CDR3 loop: CASSRDREGTGELFF. The DNA of the CDR3 is TGTGCCAGTAGTCGGGACAGGGAGGGCACCGGGGAGCTGTTTTTT.

The chain carries TRBV3-1 (or the pseudogene TRBV3-2) and TRBJ2-2; 8 bases are a match to TRBD2. The CDR3 runs 16 residues. The junction had 8 bases not matched to a gene; V was cut back by 7 bases and J by 1 base. CDR1 and CDR2 from the germline V gene are LGHDT and YNNKEL (reference sequence). The DNA of the CDR3 is TGTGCCAGCACCAGGACGGGAGGGGGGAACACCGGGGAGCTGTTTTTT. Encoded protein: CASTRTGGGNTGELFF.

J is TRBJ1-1 and V is TRBV25-1; D not resolved. Trimming cost V 7 bases and J 1 base, with 4 bases left between them. The length of the CDR3 is 11 residues. From germline, CDR1 is MGHDK and CDR2 SYGVNS. The CDR3 loop reads CASIENTEAFF. CDR3 nucleotide sequence: TGTGCCAGCATAGAGAACACTGAAGCTTTCTTT.

This chain joins TRBV13 and TRBJ2-2; 11 nucleotides line up with TRBD2. This CDR3 contains 16 residues. Germline CDR1 is PRHDT and CDR2 is FYEKMQ (reference sequence). V gave up 2 bases and J gave up 1 base; unmatched junction bases: 0. The CDR3 protein is CASSLLAGGNTGELFF. The DNA of the CDR3 is TGTGCCAGCAGCTTACTAGCGGGAGGGAACACCGGGGAGCTGTTTTTT.

For the CDR3, the DNA is TGTGCCAGCAGCTTAGGCCGAGTGGGGGGCTACACCTTC. Translated: CASSLGRVGGYTF. The V and J genes are TRBV13 and TRBJ1-2; no definite D call. The CDR3 runs 13 residues. CDR1 is PRHDT, CDR2 FYEKMQ, per germline (reference sequence). V lost 0 bases and J lost 8, with 10 bases in between.

The chain combines TRBV6-1 with TRBJ1-5; D uncertain. CDR1 MNHNS and CDR2 SASEGT come from the germline V gene. The CDR3 is made up of 15 amino acids. V lost 2 bases and J 2 bases, leaving 10 bases between the germline ends. The CDR3: CASSERTEGNQPQHF. As DNA, the CDR3 is TGTGCCAGCAGTGAAAGGACGGAAGGCAATCAGCCCCAGCATTTT.

Only one count was recorded for this clone. The chain employs TRBV6-2 or TRBV6-3 and TRBJ2-7; 10 nucleotides match TRBD1. The CDR3 runs 15 residues. The germline V gene encodes CDR1 MNHEY and CDR2 SVGEGT. Trimming took 0 bases from V and 4 from J; bases not matched to a gene: 3. The CDR3 coding sequence is TGTGCCAGCAGTTACTCACGGACAGGGGGTTACGAGCAGTACTTC. Translated, it gives CASSYSRTGGYEQYF.

The gene calls are TRBV9 and TRBJ2-7, with 8 bases fitting TRBD2. Germline loops: CDR1 SGDLS, CDR2 YYNGEE. CDR3 length: 15 amino acids. J gave up 2 bases and V 4 bases, and 8 bases lay outside the gene matches. The chain's CDR3 is CASSFRSGGAYEQYF. DNA of the CDR3: TGTGCCAGCAGCTTCCGGTCCGGGGGGGCCTACGAGCAGTACTTC.

The chain uses TRBV15 and TRBJ1-3; D is perhaps TRBD1 (6 bases). CDR1 is LNHNV and CDR2 is YYDKDF in the germline V gene (reference sequence). The ends were cut back, 6 bases at V and 2 bases at J, with 8 bases in the middle. The CDR3 extends over 13 amino acids. The CDR3 coding sequence is TGTGCCACCAGACAGGGCGCTGGAAACACCATATATTTT. It specifies CATRQGAGNTIYF.

J is TRBJ1-3 and V is TRBV2; no definite D call. V gave up 8 bases and J gave up 0 bases, with 8 bases separating them. The CDR3 contains 13 residues. CDR1 and CDR2 (germline): SNHLY, FYNNEI. The CDR3 DNA reads TGTGCCAGCGCGGGAAACTCTGGAAACACCATATATTTT. This gives the protein CASAGNSGNTIYF.

V is TRBV10-3 and J is TRBJ1-5; no definite D call. Germline CDR1 reads ENHRY; CDR2 reads SYGVKD. The CDR3 contains 12 residues. The V end lost 8 bases, the J end lost 4 bases, and 9 bases lay between the germline ends. CDR3 coding DNA: TGTGCCATCGGAGGTGGAAATCAGCCCCAGCATTTT. This encodes CAIGGGNQPQHF.